This T cell receptor beta chain was sequenced during a study of technical replicates of blood from several donors. Sequenced by immunoSEQ multiplex PCR; TCRdb stores in-frame clones only, minus some. The sample lists about 83,000 clones; roughly 94% were seen once. V was clipped by 3 bases and J by 6 bases, with 11 bases between them. The germline CDR1 and CDR2 sequences are SGHTA and FQGNSA. The length of the CDR3 is 14 residues. What was sequenced was T cells isolated from PBMCs. The source of this sequence is a human donor in good health. The rearrangement links TRBV7-2 to TRBJ2-2; tentatively, D is TRBD2 (5 bases). The CDR3 sequence is CASSFDYGAGELFF. The CDR3 DNA reads as TGTGCCAGCAGCTTTGACTACGGGGCCGGGGAGCTGTTTTTT.